This TCR beta chain appears in the sequencing data of a study of T cells after yellow fever vaccination (dated 2019 in TCRdb). About the full investigation: Memory subsets (EM, EMRA, CM and Tscm) were sorted on a BD FACS Aria III using CD3, CD45RA, CCR7 and CD95 staining. Libraries from fractions with low cell numbers were prepared with the SMART-Seq v4 Ultra Low Input RNA kit. Bulk TCR alpha and beta repertoires were sequenced longitudinally to track T-cell clones before and after primary and booster YFV17D yellow fever vaccination. The cohort comprised two healthy male donors, one aged 18 to 29 and one aged 30 to 40 years. Blood was drawn at multiple timepoints before and after primary and secondary immunization, with bulk PBMC replicates and cell subsets isolated. Memory subsets were sorted on days 0, 15 and 45 and at 18 months following primary vaccination, and on days 0, 15 and 45 following the 30-year booster. Results the study describes overall, beyond this receptor: A small share of clonotypes occurred in both CD4 and CD8 compartments, likely arising from convergent recombination. Computational filtering was required because FACS-sorted repertoires could contain abundant contaminating clonotypes from the bulk population. In the sorted memory subsets on day 0, nearly all of the vaccine-responding clonotypes fell below detection. Compared with the primary T-cell response, the secondary T-cell response was faster but weaker, reaching its peak on day 5 rather than on day 15. Because the study included only a couple of donors, the extent to which the findings can be generalized is limited. Most clones expanded after primary vaccination were re-detected after the booster (almost 98% of CD4 and about nine tenths of CD8), suggesting broad memory maintenance.

The label giving this sample's treatment or condition can be read as: live attenuated yellow fever vaccine strain. PBMCs were isolated from peripheral blood using a standard Ficoll-Paque protocol. RNA from sorted memory subsets was extracted with the RNeasy Micro Kit. Synthesis of TCR cDNA relied on 5'RACE template switching, a step that introduced a universal primer site along with unique molecular identifiers. cDNA synthesis was primed from both the TCR alpha and TCR beta constant segments. Two PCR steps were used to amplify libraries, with sample barcodes and sequencing adapters being added in the second step. Sequencing of libraries was done on Illumina HiSeq 2500 (2x100 bp) or NovaSeq (2x150 bp). The authors' pipeline ran thus. MIGEC was used to demultiplex reads and collapse the reads into UMI consensus sequences, and MiXCR was used for V(D)J alignment. Using edgeR on replicate PBMC samples, clonotypes were called vaccine-responding if FDR was below 0.01 and the log2 fold change was above 5 up to day 15. Bulk clonotypes were assigned CD4 or CD8 identity according to which sequenced CD4 or CD8 repertoire held them at higher abundance. Clonotype frequencies in memory subsets were weighted by FACS-sorted cell numbers to estimate each clone's distribution across memory phenotypes. TCRdb itself trimmed the public reads at Q25 with fastp, ran MiXCR and retained productive beta chains. CDR3 protein duplicates are merged, each entry listing the most common genes and DNA. TCRdb, rather than the study authors, made the V and J calls. The sample table records about 45,000 distinct CDR3 sequences; 5% to 8% of these occur just once. The ten largest clonotypes hold 10% of the sample.

The germline ends are 17 bases apart after V is trimmed by 1 base and J by 7 bases. The cysteine opens and the phenylalanine closes a CDR3 of 15 amino acids. Here the CDR3 DNA is all that survives: 45 bases in frame from base 1. The germline V gene (reference sequence) gives CDR1 as DFQATT and CDR2 as SNEGSKA. This clonotype was seen more than once but under ten times. No clone much larger than this one lies a single base away; base qualities are absent. The source of this sequence is a man aged 30 to 39 who received the YFV17D yellow fever vaccine. The sequences come from PBMCs, either bulk or a sorted T-cell subset (CD4+, CD8+, memory, or dextramer-sorted; not recorded which), collected 45 days after the yellow fever booster vaccination. The rearrangement joined TRBV20-1 to TRBJ2-1; the D gene is perhaps TRBD2, on 6 matching bases. The CDR3 protein: CSARGRPRGGNEQFF. In nucleotides, the sequence is TGCAGTGCTAGAGGTCGACCCAGAGGAGGGAATGAGCAGTTCTTC.